This T cell receptor beta chain was documented in a study of shared clonotypes between healthy human individuals. Genomic DNA (from each subset) was split evenly across several immunoSEQ plates. A 200 ng quantity of DNA, 30,000 to 35,000 T cell genomes, went into the sorted-subset replicate PCRs. Produced via immunoSEQ multiplex PCR; TCRdb's table is partial and in-frame only. This sample has roughly 2.2 million clones, with about 90% found just once. The CDR3 has 14 residues. Germline-derived CDR1 and CDR2 are MNHNS and SASEGT. The J segment lost 3 bases and the V segment lost 4 bases, leaving 0 bases of the junction unmatched. Into CD45RA+ naive and CD45RA-negative memory subsets, the CD4+ cells were split.

The chain is built from TRBV6-1 and TRBJ1-4, with TRBD1 identical over 9 bases. This receptor was taken from a man aged 18 to 29 in good health. Some clones in this sample may be carry-over from other donors' samples. The sequenced sample was naive CD4+ T cells from PBMCs. Subset given: CD45RA+ positively selected. The CDR3 region is CASSGQGANEKLFF. For the CDR3, the DNA is TGTGCCAGCAGTGGACAGGGGGCTAATGAAAAACTGTTTTTT.